This T cell receptor beta chain is from a study of T-cell reconstitution after alpha-beta-depleted transplantation in children. Notes on the study in general: Elevated TCRbeta diversity at day 60 was traced, in some patients, to surviving recipient T cells and thymic progenitors. Two months or so post-transplant, alpha-beta T cells reportedly derived from several hundred expanded graft clones. A year had passed since transplant, and T-cell counts and diversity by then came mostly from newly produced T cells.

J was trimmed by 7 bases and V by 5 bases; bases with no gene match: 7. CDR3 length equals 15 residues. Germline V gives CDR1 MDHEN, CDR2 SYDVKM. Points on this clonotype: Its target is not known.

During its preparation, the TCRbeta library received unique molecular identifiers. TCRdb reprocessed the PCR reads via MiXCR and lists one record per CDR3 protein. The repertoire has 350,000 to 500,000 distinct CDR3 sequences, 43% of them found once; the top ten carry under 30%. Sequencing was performed on PBMCs, taken before TCRalphabeta/CD19-depleted stem cell transplant. This rearrangement joins TRBV28 to TRBJ1-3, with 11 positions matching TRBD1. This TCR came from a girl aged 2 to 10 with aplastic anemia, due to receive a stem cell transplant. CDR3 in DNA: TGTGCCAGCAGTCTTTTCGGGACAGGGGGGAACACCATATATTTT. Translated, it gives CASSLFGTGGNTIYF.